This TCR beta chain was profiled in a study of blood T cell repertoires in COVID-19. About the study: COVID-19 samples from acute and convalescent phases originated in the United States, Italy and Spain. PBMCs, B-cell-depleted T cells, or T cells provided the cDNA or gDNA that made up the material.

A remark on this clone: Within the sample, other DNA sequences also encode this same CDR3.

Trimming pared 0 bases from V and 5 bases from J, leaving 8 bases between. Germline V gene lookup returns CDR1 SGHRS and CDR2 YFSETQ. The CDR3 sequence is 13 residues long. Original processing methods: The authors estimated nucleated cell counts from reference gene primer amplification. Only in-frame clones appear in the TCRdb table, and some are missing; sequencing was by immunoSEQ multiplex PCR. V and J calls and clone size follow that table, whereas D and trimming were derived from the DNA. The table records about 55,000 clones, roughly four fifths of them present only once. This chain joins TRBV5-1 and TRBJ1-1; D may be TRBD1 (6 bases). This TCR was sampled from a woman aged 60-70 years with acute or convalescent COVID-19. Source material: peripheral blood. The CDR3 here is CASSLAQGTEAFF. The CDR3 DNA reads TGCGCCAGCAGCTTGGCACAGGGAACTGAAGCTTTCTTT.